The present T cell receptor beta chain was sequenced within a study of T cells in localized non-small cell lung cancer. Using immunoSEQ multiplex PCR, the repertoire was profiled, and TCRdb retains in-frame clones only, with some absent. The repertoire has about 34,000 clones, 88% of them found once; the top ten carry around 4.2%. The length of the CDR3 is 16 residues. Germline CDR1 is SGHAT and CDR2 is FQNNGV. Trimming shortened V by 5 bases and J by 1 base, and 14 bases separated the two germline ends. This sample comprised peripheral blood, obtained before any cancer treatment. The chain couples TRBV11-2 to TRBJ2-2; D is perhaps TRBD2 (6 bases). The receptor's source is a woman aged 35-70 years with stage I lung adenocarcinoma. The DNA of the CDR3 is TGTGCCAGCAGCCAAAACGTGGGGGGGAACACCGGGGAGCTGTTTTTT. Protein sequence: CASSQNVGGNTGELFF.